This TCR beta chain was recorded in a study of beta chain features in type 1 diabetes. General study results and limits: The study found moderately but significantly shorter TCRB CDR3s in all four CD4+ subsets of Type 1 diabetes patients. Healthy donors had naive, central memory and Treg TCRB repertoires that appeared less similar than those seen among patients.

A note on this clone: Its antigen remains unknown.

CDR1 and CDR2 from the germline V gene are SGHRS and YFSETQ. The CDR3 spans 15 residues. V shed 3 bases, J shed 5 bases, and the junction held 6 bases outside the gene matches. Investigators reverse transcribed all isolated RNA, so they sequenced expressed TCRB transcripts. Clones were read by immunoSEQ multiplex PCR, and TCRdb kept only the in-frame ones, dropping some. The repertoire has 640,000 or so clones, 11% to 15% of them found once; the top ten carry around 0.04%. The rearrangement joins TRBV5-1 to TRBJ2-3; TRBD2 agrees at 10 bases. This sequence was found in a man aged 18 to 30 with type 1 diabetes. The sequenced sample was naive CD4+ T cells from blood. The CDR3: CASSSSGGPGDTQYF. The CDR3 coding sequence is TGCGCCAGCAGCTCTAGCGGGGGACCAGGAGATACGCAGTATTTT.